These 22 T cell receptor beta chains were all obtained from the same sample, sequenced in a study of shared clonotypes between healthy human individuals. The data were produced by immunoSEQ multiplex PCR, yet TCRdb's version contains in-frame clones alone and is incomplete. The data show approximately 480,000 clones, over 60% seen once. Specimen: PBMCs. Receptor source: a woman aged 40 to 49 in good health. Some clones in this sample may be carry-over from other donors' samples.

This chain joins TRBV6-6 and TRBJ1-1; D remains ambiguous. CDR1 and CDR2 (germline): MNHNY, SVGAGI (reference sequence). The CDR3 totals 12 residues. Trimming pared 7 bases from V and 7 bases from J, leaving 13 bases between. In DNA form, the CDR3 reads TGTGCCAGCACGGGCCTCGCGGGTGAAGCTTTCTTT. This encodes CASTGLAGEAFF.

The chain has TRBV7-2 and TRBJ2-4; no reliable D call. V was clipped by 2 bases and J by 1 base, with 6 bases between them. The CDR3 is made up of 14 amino acids. Germline V gene lookup returns CDR1 SGHTA and CDR2 FQGNSA. Here the CDR3 reads CASSLSRAKNIQYF. In DNA form, the CDR3 reads TGTGCCAGCAGCTTATCGAGGGCCAAAAACATTCAGTACTTC.

This chain uses TRBV28 with TRBJ1-4, with D hard to call. Germline V gives CDR1 MDHEN, CDR2 SYDVKM. CDR3 length: 14 amino acids. V lost 6 bases and J 7 bases, leaving 15 bases between the germline ends. CDR3 nucleotides: TGTGCCAGCAGGCCTTTCAGTGGAGGTGAAAAACTGTTTTTT. Translation: CASRPFSGGEKLFF.

The V call is TRBV5-6, the J call TRBJ2-3, with D possibly matching TRBD1 (5 bases). Trimming shortened V by 1 base and J by 0 bases, and 6 bases separated the two germline ends. The CDR3 has 14 residues. Per germline, CDR1 SGHDT and CDR2 YYEEEE. In nucleotides, the CDR3 is TGTGCCAGCAGCTTGTGGGGCAGCACAGATACGCAGTATTTT. This encodes CASSLWGSTDTQYF.

J is TRBJ2-4 and V is TRBV2, with D possibly TRBD1 on 7 matching bases. The germline gives CDR1 SNHLY, CDR2 FYNNEI. V was cut by 6 bases and J by 0 bases, with 27 bases left in between. The CDR3 has 20 amino acids. The CDR3 DNA reads as TGTGCCAGCAGCGACGACAGGGTGTCTAGCGATCACCTAGCCAAAAACATTCAGTACTTC. The encoded protein is CASSDDRVSSDHLAKNIQYF.

The V gene is TRBV18, the J gene TRBJ1-1; D not certain. Germline V CDR1 and CDR2: KGHSH, LQKENI. This CDR3 spans 14 amino acids. V lost 3 bases and J lost 4, with 12 bases in between. CDR3 nucleotides: TGTGCCAGCTCACCGGGCGCCCGGGGCACTGAAGCTTTCTTT. Amino acids: CASSPGARGTEAFF.

This chain links TRBV19 with TRBJ2-3; D is unresolved. The CDR3 has 13 residues. CDR1 and CDR2 from the germline V gene are LNHDA and SQIVND (reference sequence). V was cut by 4 bases and J by 1 base, with 6 bases left in between. CDR3 loop: CASSTRGTDTQYF. CDR3 sequence (DNA): TGTGCCAGTAGTACCCGAGGCACAGATACGCAGTATTTT.

The genes are TRBV7-3 and TRBJ2-5; D possibly uses TRBD1 or TRBD2 (5 bases each). Judging by the DNA end, TRBJ2-7 fits better; the J call may be wrong. Per germline, CDR1 SGHTA and CDR2 FQGTGA. CDR3 size: 15 residues. The CDR3 nucleotides are TGTGCCAGCAGCTTATCGGGGCGGAGCTCCTACGAGCAGTACTTC. It is translated as CASSLSGRSSYEQYF.

CDR3 in amino acids: CASARTSGDTDTQYF. The CDR3 nucleotides read TGTGCCAGCGCTCGGACTAGCGGTGACACAGATACGCAGTATTTT. The J gene is TRBJ2-3, the V gene TRBV5-4; 10 bases agree with TRBD2. CDR1 is SGHNT and CDR2 is YYREEE in the germline V gene (reference sequence). CDR3 size: 15 residues. V lost 7 bases and J lost 2; bases outside the gene matches: 7.

Only one count was recorded for this clone. This rearrangement joins TRBV10-3 to TRBJ2-7; the match to TRBD2 covers 8 bases. Germline loops: CDR1 ENHRY, CDR2 SYGVKD. The V gene end was trimmed by 10 bases and the J gene end by 4 bases; junction bases not matched to a gene: 9. The CDR3 covers 13 residues. The CDR3 DNA is TGTGCCACCCTGACTAGCGAGAGGTACGAGCAGTACTTC. Protein: CATLTSERYEQYF.

Note on this clone: Compared with germline, one end of the junction differs, possibly owing to a read error. The chain combines TRBV5-6 with TRBJ2-3, with TRBD1 identical over 7 bases. Germline CDR1 is SGHDT and CDR2 is YYEEEE. CDR3 length equals 11 residues. CDR3 sequence reads: CASSRTGTQYF. CDR3 DNA sequence: TGTGCCAGCAGCAGGACAGGTACGCAGTATTTT.

The V call is TRBV27, the J call TRBJ2-7; TRBD1 is a possible D gene (6 bases). The CDR3 is 14 residues long. The germline CDR1 and CDR2 sequences are MNHEY and SMNVEV (reference sequence). V shed 0 bases and J shed 3 bases, with 9 bases lying between them. The CDR3 spells CASSLSWGHYEQYF. DNA for the CDR3: TGTGCCAGCAGTTTATCGTGGGGACACTACGAGCAGTACTTC.

CDR3 in amino acids: CASSVGAGGGLGLYEQYF. DNA of the CDR3: TGTGCCAGCAGCGTAGGGGCGGGAGGAGGACTAGGACTTTACGAGCAGTACTTC. The chain combines TRBV9 with TRBJ2-7, with 8 bases matching TRBD2. The CDR3 is made up of 18 amino acids. Trimming cost V 0 bases and J 4 bases; bases outside gene matches: 15. Per germline, CDR1 SGDLS and CDR2 YYNGEE. Full variable domain (outside the CDR3, taken from reference TRBV9 and TRBJ2-7): DSGVTQTPKHLITATGQRVTLRCSPRSGDLSVYWYQQSLDQGLQFLIQYYNGEERAKGNILERFSAQQFPDLHSELNLSSLELGDSALYFCASSVGAGGGLGLYEQYFGPGTRLTVT.

V usage is TRBV5-1 and J usage is TRBJ2-5; 8 nucleotides line up with TRBD2. Germline-derived CDR1 and CDR2 are SGHRS and YFSETQ. V lost 3 bases, J lost 5 bases, and 6 bases stayed unmatched. The CDR3 loop spans 14 amino acids. CDR3 coding DNA: TGCGCCAGCAGCTCTACTAGCGGACCGGAGACCCAGTACTTC. It is translated as CASSSTSGPETQYF. The whole variable domain, filled in from reference TRBV5-1 and TRBJ2-5, reads KAGVTQTPRYLIKTRGQQVTLSCSPISGHRSVSWYQQTPGQGLQFLFEYFSETQRNKGNFPGRFSGRQFSNSRSEMNVSTLELGDSALYLCASSSTSGPETQYFGPGTRLLVL.

The chain is built from TRBV27 and TRBJ2-7, with TRBD1 as a possible D gene (6 bases). This CDR3 is 15 amino acids long. V lost 4 bases, J lost 3 bases, and 16 bases lay in between. Per the germline V gene, CDR1 is MNHEY and CDR2 is SMNVEV (reference sequence). In DNA form, the CDR3 reads TGTGCCAGCAGTTCAGCACCGGGACACAGCTACGAGCAGTACTTC. Residues: CASSSAPGHSYEQYF.

The genes are TRBV14 and TRBJ2-7, with 7 bases matching TRBD1. The CDR3 is 16 amino acids. Per the germline V gene, CDR1 is SGHDN and CDR2 is FVKESK. The V and J ends lost 3 bases and 3 bases, in that order; junction bases with no gene match: 11. In DNA form, the CDR3 reads TGTGCCAGCAGCCACCGACAGGGAACTATAGGCTACGAGCAGTACTTC. Amino acids: CASSHRQGTIGYEQYF.

The chain combines TRBV7-2 with TRBJ2-2; 9 bases match TRBD1. The CDR3 sequence is 15 residues long. The V gene's germline CDR1 is SGHTA and CDR2 FQGNSA. V gave up 6 bases and J gave up 6 bases; unmatched junction bases: 8. Here the CDR3 reads CASRRDRAASGELFF. CDR3 nucleotide sequence: TGTGCCAGCAGACGGGACAGGGCGGCGTCCGGGGAGCTGTTTTTT.

The genes are TRBV9 and TRBJ2-1; D perhaps matches TRBD2 (6 bases). Germline CDR1 and CDR2: SGDLS and YYNGEE. Trimming took 0 bases from V and 5 from J, leaving 9 bases between them. This CDR3 has 14 residues. The CDR3 region has the DNA TGTGCCAGCAGCGTAGCCGGGGAGGACAATGAGCAGTTCTTC. This codes for CASSVAGEDNEQFF. Filled out from reference TRBV9 and TRBJ2-1, the complete variable domain reads DSGVTQTPKHLITATGQRVTLRCSPRSGDLSVYWYQQSLDQGLQFLIQYYNGEERAKGNILERFSAQQFPDLHSELNLSSLELGDSALYFCASSVAGEDNEQFFGPGTRLTVL.

The V call is TRBV5-1, the J call TRBJ1-6; TRBD1 agrees at 7 bases. The CDR3 is 15 residues long. Germline V lookup: CDR1 SGHRS, CDR2 YFSETQ. Losses at the gene ends were 0 bases for V and 5 bases for J; bases not matched to a gene: 2. The CDR3 loop reads CASSLVTGDNSPLHF. The CDR3 DNA reads TGCGCCAGCAGCTTGGTTACAGGGGATAATTCACCCCTCCACTTT.

The rearrangement uses TRBV25-1 and TRBJ2-5; 9 bases are a match to TRBD1. The germline V gene encodes CDR1 MGHDK and CDR2 SYGVNS. The V and J ends lost 4 bases and 2 bases, in that order; junction bases with no gene match: 5. The CDR3 length is 15 residues. CDR3 protein: CASSAGQGPQETQYF. The DNA of the CDR3 is TGTGCCAGCAGTGCCGGACAGGGGCCGCAAGAGACCCAGTACTTC.

The V gene is TRBV23-1, the J gene TRBJ1-1; TRBD1 matches at 9 bases. TRBV23-1 is recorded as an ORF, its role being uncertain. CDR3 length: 16 residues. The ends lost 2 bases at V and 1 base at J; junction bases unmatched: 5. The CDR3 nucleotides read TGCGCCAGCAGTCAACCCGGGACAGGGAAGAACACTGAAGCTTTCTTT. It yields the protein CASSQPGTGKNTEAFF.

The V gene is TRBV6-5, the J gene TRBJ1-2, with D maybe TRBD1 (5 bases). This CDR3 region has 14 residues. Germline V lookup: CDR1 MNHEY, CDR2 SVGAGI. Trimming removed 0 bases at V and 6 bases at J, with 11 bases between. The CDR3 spells CASSYSIWGDGYTF. The CDR3, as DNA: TGTGCCAGCAGTTACTCTATCTGGGGCGATGGCTACACCTTC.